This T cell receptor (beta chain) was sequenced in a study of blood T cell repertoires in COVID-19. Turning to the study itself: Nucleic acid was either cDNA or gDNA, and it came from T cells, B-cell-depleted T cells, or PBMCs.

Trimming took off 8 bases at V and 4 bases at J, with 20 bases between the two ends. Germline V lookup: CDR1 MDHEN, CDR2 SYDVKM. The CDR3 is 15 amino acids. The data were produced by immunoSEQ multiplex PCR, yet TCRdb's version contains in-frame clones alone and is incomplete. The repertoire holds about 150,000 clones, with more than 80% as singletons. The chain joins TRBV28 to TRBJ1-2, with D possibly being TRBD1 (5 bases). The clonotype was recovered from a woman aged 55-70 years with active COVID-19. Sequences were obtained from peripheral blood. CDR3 sequence reads: CASAPGQLGIYGYTF. CDR3 DNA sequence: TGTGCCAGCGCGCCAGGGCAATTGGGGATCTATGGCTACACCTTC.